This is a list of T cell receptor beta chains from one sample in a study of T cell responses to AZD1222 COVID-19 vaccine. Generated by immunoSEQ multiplex PCR, the TCRdb table keeps only in-frame clones and is missing some. This sample has about 160,000 clones, with 85% to 95% found just once. Sequencing used peripheral blood, obtained on day 0 of AZD1222 vaccination. The receptor source for this set is an adult in good health. CDR3s include the opening cysteine and the closing phenylalanine or tryptophan. Fields, in order: CDR3 DNA, CDR3 protein, D gene, V gene, J gene, clone size. D genes are given only for firm matches. A clone size is listed for some rows: how often the clone was seen (once, few, many), or a class if it is expanded.

cdr3_nt: TGCGCCAGCAGCTCTGTAGCGGGGGAAATTGAGCAGTTCTTC
cdr3_aa: CASSSVAGEIEQFF
d_call: TRBD2
v_call: TRBV5-1
j_call: TRBJ2-1
clone_size: NA

cdr3_nt: TGTGCCAGCAGTTTTGTTTGGCAAGAGACCCAGTACTTC
cdr3_aa: CASSFVWQETQYF
d_call: NA
v_call: TRBV7-2
j_call: TRBJ2-5
clone_size: NA

cdr3_nt: TGTGCCAGCAGTTTCCGCCGCACAGATACGCAGTATTTT
cdr3_aa: CASSFRRTDTQYF
d_call: NA
v_call: TRBV27
j_call: TRBJ2-3
clone_size: NA

cdr3_nt: TGCGCCAGCAGCCGGGACCCAGCCGGGACCCAGTACTTC
cdr3_aa: CASSRDPAGTQYF
d_call: NA
v_call: TRBV10-2
j_call: TRBJ2-5
clone_size: NA

cdr3_nt: TGTGCCAGCAGCTTAGGAGGACCTTATAGCAATCAGCCCCAGCATTTT
cdr3_aa: CASSLGGPYSNQPQHF
d_call: NA
v_call: TRBV7-8
j_call: TRBJ1-5
clone_size: NA

cdr3_nt: TGCGCCAGCAGCCATCGACAGGGCGCCTACGAGCAGTACTTC
cdr3_aa: CASSHRQGAYEQYF
d_call: TRBD1
v_call: TRBV4-3
j_call: TRBJ2-7
clone_size: NA

cdr3_nt: TGTGCCAGCAGCCCAGACTCCTACAATGAGCAGTTCTTC
cdr3_aa: CASSPDSYNEQFF
d_call: NA
v_call: TRBV28
j_call: TRBJ2-1
clone_size: NA

cdr3_nt: TGTGCCAGCAGTTACCGTCCGGGACTTTCCTACGAGCAGTACTTC
cdr3_aa: CASSYRPGLSYEQYF
d_call: NA
v_call: TRBV28
j_call: TRBJ2-7
clone_size: NA

cdr3_nt: TGCGCCAGCAGCCAAGATCGGGTCCGCAATGAGCAGTTCTTC
cdr3_aa: CASSQDRVRNEQFF
d_call: NA
v_call: TRBV4-1
j_call: TRBJ2-1
clone_size: NA

cdr3_nt: TGTGCCAGCAGCCCCAGACAGAGCTCCTACGAGCAGTACTTC
cdr3_aa: CASSPRQSSYEQYF
d_call: NA
v_call: TRBV7-2
j_call: TRBJ2-7
clone_size: NA

cdr3_nt: TGTGCCAGCAGTTTAAGGTACACTGAAGCTTTCTTT
cdr3_aa: CASSLRYTEAFF
d_call: NA
v_call: TRBV28
j_call: TRBJ1-1
clone_size: NA

cdr3_nt: TGTGCCAGCTCACTCCAAGAGACCCAGTACTTC
cdr3_aa: CASSLQETQYF
d_call: NA
v_call: TRBV18
j_call: TRBJ2-5
clone_size: NA

cdr3_nt: TGTACCAGCTCAGAGACCGGGACACATAACTATGGCTACACCTTC
cdr3_aa: CTSSETGTHNYGYTF
d_call: NA
v_call: TRBV18
j_call: TRBJ1-2
clone_size: NA

cdr3_nt: TGTGCCAGCAGTCTAGACAGGGGATATTCACCCCTCCACTTT
cdr3_aa: CASSLDRGYSPLHF
d_call: TRBD1
v_call: TRBV28
j_call: TRBJ1-6
clone_size: NA

cdr3_nt: TGTGCCACCAGTGATACAGGGACAGTCCAAGAGACCCAGTACTTC
cdr3_aa: CATSDTGTVQETQYF
d_call: TRBD1
v_call: TRBV24-1
j_call: TRBJ2-5
clone_size: NA

cdr3_nt: TGTGCCAGCAGCGTCAGCGGGGGGGCCGCTGAGCAGTTCTTC
cdr3_aa: CASSVSGGAAEQFF
d_call: TRBD2
v_call: TRBV9
j_call: TRBJ2-1
clone_size: NA

cdr3_nt: TGTGCCAGCAGTTTATCAGCAGGGGGGGCTAGCCAGCCCCAGCATTTT
cdr3_aa: CASSLSAGGASQPQHF
d_call: TRBD1
v_call: TRBV28
j_call: TRBJ1-5
clone_size: once

cdr3_nt: TGTGCCAGCAGCGTAGAGGGACAGCGGGACACCATATATTTT
cdr3_aa: CASSVEGQRDTIYF
d_call: TRBD1
v_call: TRBV9
j_call: TRBJ1-3
clone_size: NA

cdr3_nt: TGCGCCAGCAGTATAACAGGGTTGTACCCCTACGAGCAGTACTTC
cdr3_aa: CASSITGLYPYEQYF
d_call: NA
v_call: TRBV5-1
j_call: TRBJ2-7
clone_size: once

cdr3_nt: TGTGCCACCCTTGGGGCGAGCACTGAAGCTTTCTTT
cdr3_aa: CATLGASTEAFF
d_call: NA
v_call: TRBV10-3
j_call: TRBJ1-1
clone_size: NA

cdr3_nt: TGTGCCAGCACCACACCTCGTGGGGCGCGCTACGAGCAGTACTTC
cdr3_aa: CASTTPRGARYEQYF
d_call: NA
v_call: TRBV6-5
j_call: TRBJ2-7
clone_size: NA

cdr3_nt: TGTGCCAGCAGCCAAGCGGTGCAGGGGAGCACTGAAGCTTTCTTT
cdr3_aa: CASSQAVQGSTEAFF
d_call: NA
v_call: TRBV3-1/TRBV3-2
j_call: TRBJ1-1
clone_size: NA

cdr3_nt: TGTGCCAGCTCACCAGCCCTAGCGGGGGTGCCTGAGCAGTTCTTC
cdr3_aa: CASSPALAGVPEQFF
d_call: TRBD2
v_call: TRBV18
j_call: TRBJ2-1
clone_size: NA

cdr3_nt: TGTGCCAGCAGCTTACGAGAGAACACTGAAGCTTTCTTT
cdr3_aa: CASSLRENTEAFF
d_call: NA
v_call: TRBV7-3
j_call: TRBJ1-1
clone_size: NA

cdr3_nt: TGTGCCAGCAGGCAAGAACTCGATATCTCCTACGAGCAGTACTTC
cdr3_aa: CASRQELDISYEQYF
d_call: NA
v_call: TRBV2
j_call: TRBJ2-7
clone_size: NA

cdr3_nt: TGTGCCAGTAGTATATTCACCTACAATGAGCAGTTCTTC
cdr3_aa: CASSIFTYNEQFF
d_call: NA
v_call: TRBV19
j_call: TRBJ2-1
clone_size: NA

cdr3_nt: TGTGCCAGCAGTGCGGAAATCAATCAGCCCCAGCATTTT
cdr3_aa: CASSAEINQPQHF
d_call: NA
v_call: TRBV2
j_call: TRBJ1-5
clone_size: NA

cdr3_nt: TGTGCCAGCAACAAAGAGGGACAGGGTTTGTTCTATGGCTACACCTTC
cdr3_aa: CASNKEGQGLFYGYTF
d_call: TRBD1
v_call: TRBV2
j_call: TRBJ1-2
clone_size: NA

cdr3_nt: TGTGCCAGTAAAGGTAGGCAGGGTTACTACAATGAGCAGTTCTTC
cdr3_aa: CASKGRQGYYNEQFF
d_call: NA
v_call: TRBV19
j_call: TRBJ2-1
clone_size: NA

cdr3_nt: TGCAGCGTCTCGGAGGGAGAAAAACTGTTTTTT
cdr3_aa: CSVSEGEKLFF
d_call: NA
v_call: TRBV29-1
j_call: TRBJ1-4
clone_size: NA

cdr3_nt: TGTGCCAGCAGCCGGACGACCGGGCCCGGGGAGCTGTTTTTT
cdr3_aa: CASSRTTGPGELFF
d_call: NA
v_call: TRBV7-2
j_call: TRBJ2-2
clone_size: NA

cdr3_nt: TGCGCCAGCAGTGGGGAGGGATCTAGCACAGATACGCAGTATTTT
cdr3_aa: CASSGEGSSTDTQYF
d_call: TRBD2
v_call: TRBV10-1
j_call: TRBJ2-3
clone_size: NA

cdr3_nt: TGTGCCAGCAGAGTCAGGACGGTGAACACTGAAGCTTTCTTT
cdr3_aa: CASRVRTVNTEAFF
d_call: NA
v_call: TRBV2
j_call: TRBJ1-1
clone_size: NA

cdr3_nt: TGTGCCAGCAGGGCTGACAGTGGCTACGAGCAGTACTTC
cdr3_aa: CASRADSGYEQYF
d_call: NA
v_call: TRBV28
j_call: TRBJ2-7
clone_size: NA

cdr3_nt: TGTGCCAGTAGTGCGACCGGGATTAACTCCTACGAGCAGTACTTC
cdr3_aa: CASSATGINSYEQYF
d_call: NA
v_call: TRBV19
j_call: TRBJ2-7
clone_size: NA

cdr3_nt: TGTGCCAGCCCCAGCCCGGTCAGGTATGGCTACACCTTC
cdr3_aa: CASPSPVRYGYTF
d_call: NA
v_call: TRBV18
j_call: TRBJ1-2
clone_size: NA

cdr3_nt: TGTGCCAGCAGCTTAGGCAGGGGGAACACTGAAGCTTTCTTT
cdr3_aa: CASSLGRGNTEAFF
d_call: NA
v_call: TRBV11-3
j_call: TRBJ1-1
clone_size: once

cdr3_nt: TGCGCCAGCAGCTTGAACAGGGGAACCGGGGAGCTGTTTTTT
cdr3_aa: CASSLNRGTGELFF
d_call: TRBD1
v_call: TRBV5-1
j_call: TRBJ2-2
clone_size: NA

cdr3_nt: TGCGCCAGCAGCCGGGAAGGGGGGCGTGAGACCCAGTACTTC
cdr3_aa: CASSREGGRETQYF
d_call: NA
v_call: TRBV5-1
j_call: TRBJ2-5
clone_size: NA

cdr3_nt: TGTGCCAGCTCACCAATAAGTGGTCGGACTAGCGTAGTCCATGAGCAGTTCTTC
cdr3_aa: CASSPISGRTSVVHEQFF
d_call: TRBD2
v_call: TRBV18
j_call: TRBJ2-1
clone_size: NA

cdr3_nt: TGTGCCAGCAGTTACTGGGCCCTTAAGATGGGGGAGACCCAGTACTTC
cdr3_aa: CASSYWALKMGETQYF
d_call: NA
v_call: TRBV6-6
j_call: TRBJ2-5
clone_size: NA

cdr3_nt: TGTGCCTGGAGATCACCGGGACAGGGTGGTTCCGGGGAGCTGTTTTTT
cdr3_aa: CAWRSPGQGGSGELFF
d_call: TRBD1
v_call: TRBV30
j_call: TRBJ2-2
clone_size: NA

cdr3_nt: TGCAGCGTTGTTCGGGACACCGGGGAGCTGTTTTTT
cdr3_aa: CSVVRDTGELFF
d_call: NA
v_call: TRBV29-1
j_call: TRBJ2-2
clone_size: NA

cdr3_nt: TGTGCCAGCAGCCGGCGGGACAGGGCTGTAGGGTCACCCCTCCACTTT
cdr3_aa: CASSRRDRAVGSPLHF
d_call: TRBD1
v_call: TRBV14
j_call: TRBJ1-6
clone_size: NA

cdr3_nt: TGTGCCAGCAGCCTCCGGGACAGCAAGGAGCAGTACTTC
cdr3_aa: CASSLRDSKEQYF
d_call: TRBD1
v_call: TRBV6-5
j_call: TRBJ2-7
clone_size: NA

cdr3_nt: TGTGCCAGCAGCTTAGATCCTGGCGGGGGAACCACAGATACGCAGTATTTT
cdr3_aa: CASSLDPGGGTTDTQYF
d_call: TRBD2
v_call: TRBV7-2
j_call: TRBJ2-3
clone_size: NA

cdr3_nt: TGTGCCAGCAGCGGTGGGGGCTGGAGCTACGAGCAGTACTTC
cdr3_aa: CASSGGGWSYEQYF
d_call: NA
v_call: TRBV5-5
j_call: TRBJ2-7
clone_size: NA

cdr3_nt: TGTGCCAGCAGCTTACAGGGGGGTGATCAGCCCCAGCATTTT
cdr3_aa: CASSLQGGDQPQHF
d_call: TRBD1
v_call: TRBV7-2
j_call: TRBJ1-5
clone_size: NA

cdr3_nt: TGCGCCAGCAGCTCGAGGACAGGGCCTAGCGCGGGCTATGGCTACACCTTC
cdr3_aa: CASSSRTGPSAGYGYTF
d_call: TRBD1
v_call: TRBV5-1
j_call: TRBJ1-2
clone_size: NA

cdr3_nt: TGTGCCAGCACCCTGGGACCCGGTGGGACTGAAGCTTTCTTT
cdr3_aa: CASTLGPGGTEAFF
d_call: NA
v_call: TRBV2
j_call: TRBJ1-1
clone_size: NA

cdr3_nt: TGTGCCAGCAGCGCCCGGACAGATGACGCCTATGGCTACACCTTC
cdr3_aa: CASSARTDDAYGYTF
d_call: NA
v_call: TRBV5-4
j_call: TRBJ1-2
clone_size: NA

cdr3_nt: TGTGCCAGCAGCTCCGGGAGGAACACTGAAGCTTTCTTT
cdr3_aa: CASSSGRNTEAFF
d_call: NA
v_call: TRBV3-1/TRBV3-2
j_call: TRBJ1-1
clone_size: NA

cdr3_nt: TGTGCCAGCAGCCAAGGAGTTGCTCAGGGGAGGGCAGATACGCAGTATTTT
cdr3_aa: CASSQGVAQGRADTQYF
d_call: NA
v_call: TRBV4-2
j_call: TRBJ2-3
clone_size: NA

cdr3_nt: TGTGCCAGCTCCCACGCACAGGGCTATGGCTACACCTTC
cdr3_aa: CASSHAQGYGYTF
d_call: NA
v_call: TRBV27
j_call: TRBJ1-2
clone_size: NA

cdr3_nt: TGTGCCAGCAGGTCCCGGACAGGGGGGTACAATGAGCAGTTCTTC
cdr3_aa: CASRSRTGGYNEQFF
d_call: TRBD1
v_call: TRBV6-5
j_call: TRBJ2-1
clone_size: NA

cdr3_nt: TGTGCCAGAAGCCCCACTTGGGGAGTGGAAGAGACCCAGTACTTC
cdr3_aa: CARSPTWGVEETQYF
d_call: NA
v_call: TRBV5-3
j_call: TRBJ2-5
clone_size: few

cdr3_nt: TGCGCCAGCAGCCAAGCTCACAGGGGGCTCGGCTACACCTTC
cdr3_aa: CASSQAHRGLGYTF
d_call: TRBD1
v_call: TRBV4-1
j_call: TRBJ1-2
clone_size: NA

cdr3_nt: TGTGCCAGCAGCCCGACCCAGGCCGAGCAGTACTTC
cdr3_aa: CASSPTQAEQYF
d_call: NA
v_call: TRBV7-2
j_call: TRBJ2-7
clone_size: few